Presented here are 27 T cell receptor beta chains from one specimen sequenced in a study of T cell responses to AZD1222 COVID-19 vaccine. Sequencing used immunoSEQ multiplex PCR; TCRdb keeps in-frame clones, though not all of them. This sample has approximately 100,000 clones; about nine tenths occur once, and the top ten carry approximately 5.4%. Sequencing used peripheral blood, obtained on day 0 of AZD1222 vaccination. The receptors shown here come from an adult in good health.

This rearrangement joins TRBV7-9 to TRBJ2-7, with 8 positions matching TRBD1. The trim removed 5 bases at V and 4 bases at J, leaving 10 bases unmatched. The germline V gene encodes CDR1 SEHNR and CDR2 FQNEAQ (reference sequence). The CDR3 totals 15 residues. The CDR3, as DNA: TGTGCCAGCAGCCGTGACAGGGGCGTTATATACGAGCAGTACTTC. This codes for CASSRDRGVIYEQYF. Looking up the rest from reference TRBV7-9 and TRBJ2-7 gives the full variable domain: DTGVSQNPRHKITKRGQNVTFRCDPISEHNRLYWYRQTLGQGPEFLTYFQNEAQLEKSRLLSDRFSAERPKGSFSTLEIQRTEQGDSAMYLCASSRDRGVIYEQYFGPGTRLTVT.

The chain has TRBV14 and TRBJ2-7, with D tentatively TRBD1 (6 bases). V lost 3 bases to trimming and J lost 9 bases, with 9 bases between them. Germline lookup yields CDR1 SGHDN and CDR2 FVKESK. There are 11 residues in the CDR3. CDR3 bases: TGTGCCAGCAGCCAGACAGGAGTGCAGTACTTC. This encodes CASSQTGVQYF.

The V call is TRBV5-5, the J call TRBJ2-7; no definite D call. Germline assignment: CDR1 SGHKS and CDR2 YYEKEE (reference sequence). V lost 0 bases to trimming and J lost 2 bases, with 12 bases between them. CDR3 length equals 15 residues. DNA of the CDR3: TGTGCCAGCAGCTTGGCCGACACCAAACCCTACGAGCAGTACTTC. As protein: CASSLADTKPYEQYF. Based on the CDR3 plus reference TRBV5-5 and TRBJ2-7, the full variable domain is DAGVTQSPTHLIKTRGQQVTLRCSPISGHKSVSWYQQVLGQGPQFIFQYYEKEERGRGNFPDRFSARQFPNYSSELNVNALLLGDSALYLCASSLADTKPYEQYFGPGTRLTVT.

V and J are TRBV6-5 and TRBJ2-1; 14 nucleotides match TRBD2. After removal of 3 bases from V and 7 bases from J, the junction contained 5 bases not matched to a gene. The CDR3 length is 16 residues. Germline lookup yields CDR1 MNHEY and CDR2 SVGAGI. The CDR3 sequence is CASSYGGTSGRNEQFF. In DNA form, the CDR3 reads TGTGCCAGCAGTTATGGTGGGACTAGCGGGAGAAATGAGCAGTTCTTC.

The V gene is TRBV10-3, the J gene TRBJ2-7; D uncertain. This CDR3 has 13 residues. V was shortened by 7 bases and J by 3 bases, with 13 bases between the two germline ends. Germline V CDR1 and CDR2: ENHRY, SYGVKD. The DNA of the CDR3 is TGTGCCATCACCAACACTGGGGACTACGAGCAGTACTTC. Protein: CAITNTGDYEQYF.

This chain connects TRBV24-1 to TRBJ1-2; tentative D call: TRBD1 (6 bases). From germline, CDR1 is KGHDR and CDR2 SFDVKD. Deletions cut 3 bases from V and 2 bases from J, with 9 bases between. The CDR3 extends over 14 amino acids. The CDR3 loop reads CATSDPTGNYGYTF. CDR3 nucleotide sequence: TGTGCCACCAGTGATCCAACAGGGAACTATGGCTACACCTTC.

This chain links TRBV27 with TRBJ2-5, with 7 bases aligning to TRBD2. CDR3 length: 13 amino acids. Trimming took 3 bases from V and 2 from J; bases not matched to a gene: 0. Germline V gene lookup returns CDR1 MNHEY and CDR2 SMNVEV (reference sequence). The CDR3 reads CASSFSGQETQYF. The CDR3 region has the DNA TGTGCCAGCAGTTTTAGCGGGCAAGAGACCCAGTACTTC.

This sequence joins TRBV5-1 and TRBJ1-4, with 10 nucleotides matching TRBD1. The CDR3 spans 14 residues. The trim removed 3 bases at V and 8 bases at J, leaving 4 bases unmatched. Germline V gives CDR1 SGHRS, CDR2 YFSETQ. CDR3: CASSWGQGREKLFF. Here the CDR3 DNA reads TGCGCCAGCAGCTGGGGACAGGGGCGGGAAAAACTGTTTTTT.

The CDR3 DNA reads as TGCGCCAGCAGCCCCACGGGAGGGCCAGTAAGGGAGCAGTTCTTC. Translating gives CASSPTGGPVREQFF. The chain recombines TRBV5-1 with TRBJ2-1; 8 nucleotides agree with TRBD2. The CDR3 consists of 15 residues. Germline V gene data show CDR1 as SGHRS and CDR2 as YFSETQ. The junction had 13 bases not matched to a gene; V was cut back by 4 bases and J by 10 bases. Combining the CDR3 with reference TRBV5-1 and TRBJ2-1 gives the whole variable domain KAGVTQTPRYLIKTRGQQVTLSCSPISGHRSVSWYQQTPGQGLQFLFEYFSETQRNKGNFPGRFSGRQFSNSRSEMNVSTLELGDSALYLCASSPTGGPVREQFFGPGTRLTVL.

The rearrangement joins TRBV2 to TRBJ2-2; TRBD2 matches 12 bases. This CDR3 has 17 residues. The V gene end was trimmed by 6 bases and the J gene end by 7 bases; junction bases not matched to a gene: 12. Germline V gene sequence: CDR1 SNHLY, CDR2 FYNNEI. In DNA, the CDR3 is TGTGCCAGCAGCGATTTGCTAGCGGGAGGGCTTGGCGGGGAGCTGTTTTTT. This sequence encodes CASSDLLAGGLGGELFF.

This rearrangement joins TRBV18 to TRBJ2-1, with 8 bases matching TRBD2. Germline CDR1 reads KGHSH; CDR2 reads LQKENI. The CDR3 loop spans 16 amino acids. Trimming at V came to 3 bases and at J to 6 bases, leaving 10 bases not matched to a gene. The CDR3 spells CASSPGQLAATNEQFF. In nucleotides, the CDR3 is TGTGCCAGCTCACCGGGGCAACTAGCGGCAACCAATGAGCAGTTCTTC.

The rearrangement uses TRBV7-9 and TRBJ2-3, with 13 bases fitting TRBD2. With V trimmed by 2 bases and J by 1 base, 9 bases remained unmatched. The CDR3 is made up of 19 amino acids. Germline CDR1 and CDR2: SEHNR and FQNEAQ (reference sequence). CDR3 loop: CASSLSSLAGGLGTDTQYF. The DNA for the CDR3 is TGTGCCAGCAGCTTATCTTCACTAGCGGGAGGGCTGGGCACAGATACGCAGTATTTT.

The chain employs TRBV5-1 and TRBJ1-2; weak D call: TRBD1 (6 bases). The V end lost 3 bases, the J end lost 0 bases, and 6 bases lay between the germline ends. Germline V gives CDR1 SGHRS, CDR2 YFSETQ. This CDR3 is 13 amino acids long. CDR3 DNA sequence: TGCGCCAGCAGCTGGACAGCTAACTATGGCTACACCTTC. Translated: CASSWTANYGYTF.

The chain links TRBV24-1 to TRBJ2-5, with 9 bases that match TRBD2. V lost 3 bases, J lost 4 bases, and 5 bases stayed unmatched. This CDR3 is built from 15 residues. Germline CDR1 and CDR2: KGHDR and SFDVKD. As DNA, the CDR3 is TGTGCCACCAGTGATCCTAGCGGGAATGGAGAGACCCAGTACTTC. Protein: CATSDPSGNGETQYF.

This rearrangement joins TRBV11-3 to TRBJ2-4; perhaps TRBD2 as D (6 bases). The V end lost 5 bases, the J end lost 2 bases, and 13 bases lay between the germline ends. Germline CDR1 is SGHNT and CDR2 is YENEEA. This CDR3 is 15 amino acids long. This CDR3 reads CASSLSGVTKNIQYF. CDR3 nucleotides: TGTGCCAGCAGCCTTAGCGGAGTGACCAAAAACATTCAGTACTTC.

The chain is built from TRBV12-5 and TRBJ1-5; D is possibly TRBD1 (6 bases). The CDR3 sequence is 16 residues long. Trimming cost V 1 base and J 2 bases, with 12 bases left between them. Looked up from germline, CDR1 is LGHNT and CDR2 is FRNRAP. The CDR3 coding sequence is TGTGCTAGTGGTTTGGCAGGGGCTGGAGGCAATCAGCCCCAGCATTTT. It encodes CASGLAGAGGNQPQHF.

This chain links TRBV6-6 with TRBJ2-2; tentative D call: TRBD1 (5 bases). This CDR3 region has 15 residues. V shed 5 bases and J shed 2 bases, with 12 bases lying between them. Looked up from germline, CDR1 is MNHNY and CDR2 is SVGAGI (reference sequence). CDR3 DNA: TGTGCCAGCAGTGTCCTTAGGGGTAACACCGGGGAGCTGTTTTTT. Translated, it gives CASSVLRGNTGELFF.

In DNA form, the CDR3 reads TGTGCTAGTGGTTTGGTACCGAACTACAATGAGCAGTTCTTC. Protein: CASGLVPNYNEQFF. This chain links TRBV12-5 with TRBJ2-1; the D is unclear. V lost 0 bases and J 3 bases, leaving 6 bases between the germline ends. Germline V lookup: CDR1 LGHNT, CDR2 FRNRAP. The CDR3 runs to 14 residues.

The J gene is TRBJ2-7, the V gene TRBV5-4; TRBD2 aligns across 9 bases. Trimming at V came to 4 bases and at J to 2 bases, leaving 7 bases not matched to a gene. The length of the CDR3 is 15 residues. Germline V gives CDR1 SGHNT, CDR2 YYREEE (reference sequence). The CDR3 loop reads CASSPGGGRAYEQYF. DNA for the CDR3: TGTGCCAGCAGCCCAGGAGGCGGGAGGGCCTACGAGCAGTACTTC.

The V and J genes are TRBV7-3 and TRBJ2-3; no firm D call. The CDR3 spans 15 residues. V lost 0 bases and J lost 1, with 8 bases in between. Germline assignment: CDR1 SGHTA and CDR2 FQGTGA. CDR3 residues: CASSLTAAGTDTQYF. The CDR3, as DNA: TGTGCCAGCAGCTTAACCGCGGCGGGCACAGATACGCAGTATTTT.

The rearrangement joins TRBV6-5 to TRBJ2-7; TRBD1 might be the D (6 bases). Germline V lookup: CDR1 MNHEY, CDR2 SVGAGI. Trimming took 2 bases from V and 3 from J, leaving 17 bases between them. This CDR3 is 16 amino acids long. The CDR3 sequence is CASSYRGTSSLYEQYF. The CDR3 DNA sequence: TGTGCCAGCAGTTACAGAGGGACAAGCAGTCTCTACGAGCAGTACTTC.

The V and J genes are TRBV5-8 and TRBJ2-1, with 12 bases fitting TRBD2. Germline CDR1 and CDR2: SGHTS and YDEGEE. Losses at the gene ends were 6 bases for V and 3 bases for J; bases not matched to a gene: 13. The CDR3 covers 18 residues. CDR3 sequence (DNA): TGTGCCAGCACGTTTAACGGGGCTAGCGGGAGGGGCTACAATGAGCAGTTCTTC. Translated, it gives CASTFNGASGRGYNEQFF.

The CDR3 sequence is CASSEAWYITDTQYF. The CDR3 nucleotides read TGTGCCAGCAGTGAAGCGTGGTACATCACAGATACGCAGTATTTT. This chain joins TRBV2 and TRBJ2-3; D unresolved. The CDR3 sequence is 15 residues long. The germline CDR1 and CDR2 sequences are SNHLY and FYNNEI. Trimming cost V 0 bases and J 2 bases, with 9 bases left between them.

The chain carries TRBV28 and TRBJ1-1; D may be TRBD1 (5 bases). V shed 5 bases and J shed 11 bases, with 15 bases lying between them. Germline assignment: CDR1 MDHEN and CDR2 SYDVKM. This CDR3 has 12 amino acids. CDR3 protein: CASSPDNQWAFF. CDR3 bases: TGTGCCAGCAGTCCGGACAACCAGTGGGCTTTCTTT.

The V call is TRBV18, the J call TRBJ1-1; D is unclear. V was trimmed by 2 bases and J by 1 base, leaving 11 bases between them. The CDR3 spans 15 residues. Germline lookup yields CDR1 KGHSH and CDR2 LQKENI. CDR3: CASSPFSGKNTEAFF. The DNA of the CDR3 is TGTGCCAGCTCACCATTCTCGGGGAAGAACACTGAAGCTTTCTTT.

This chain joins TRBV9 and TRBJ1-2; a possible D gene is TRBD1 (6 bases). Germline V gene data show CDR1 as SGDLS and CDR2 as YYNGEE. The CDR3 is 18 amino acids. V gave up 6 bases and J gave up 1 base, with 25 bases separating them. The CDR3 DNA reads as TGTGCCAGCACCCAAAATAGCCCCGGGACAACCGTTAACTATGGCTACACCTTC. Its translation is CASTQNSPGTTVNYGYTF. The variable domain in full, with the rest retrieved from reference TRBV9 and TRBJ1-2, is DSGVTQTPKHLITATGQRVTLRCSPRSGDLSVYWYQQSLDQGLQFLIQYYNGEERAKGNILERFSAQQFPDLHSELNLSSLELGDSALYFCASTQNSPGTTVNYGYTFGSGTRLTVV.

This rearrangement joins TRBV30 to TRBJ1-2, with D perhaps TRBD1 (5 bases). CDR1 is GTSNPN and CDR2 is SVGIG in the germline V gene (reference sequence). The V gene lost 2 bases and the J gene lost 8 bases, with 18 bases spanning the gap. This CDR3 region has 14 residues. This chain's CDR3 is CAWSLMVGAEGYTF. The CDR3 region has the DNA TGTGCCTGGAGTCTGATGGTCGGGGCGGAAGGCTACACCTTC.